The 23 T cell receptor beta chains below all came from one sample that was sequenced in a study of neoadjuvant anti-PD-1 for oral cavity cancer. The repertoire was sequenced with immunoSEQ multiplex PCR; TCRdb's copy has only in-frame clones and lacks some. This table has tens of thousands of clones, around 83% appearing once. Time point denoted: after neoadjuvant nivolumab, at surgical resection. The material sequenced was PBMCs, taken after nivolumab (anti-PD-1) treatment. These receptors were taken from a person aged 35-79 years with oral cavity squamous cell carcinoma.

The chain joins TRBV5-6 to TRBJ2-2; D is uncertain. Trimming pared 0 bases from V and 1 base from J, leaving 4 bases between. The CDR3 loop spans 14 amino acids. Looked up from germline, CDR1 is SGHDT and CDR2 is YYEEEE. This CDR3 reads CASSLDRNTGELFF. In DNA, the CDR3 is TGTGCCAGCAGCTTGGACAGGAACACCGGGGAGCTGTTTTTT.

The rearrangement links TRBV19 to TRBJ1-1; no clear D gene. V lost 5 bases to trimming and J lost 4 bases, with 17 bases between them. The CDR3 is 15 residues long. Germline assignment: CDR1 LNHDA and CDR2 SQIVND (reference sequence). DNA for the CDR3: TGTGCCAGTAGTCCGACGCGTAAACCTGTCACTGAAGCTTTCTTT. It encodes CASSPTRKPVTEAFF.

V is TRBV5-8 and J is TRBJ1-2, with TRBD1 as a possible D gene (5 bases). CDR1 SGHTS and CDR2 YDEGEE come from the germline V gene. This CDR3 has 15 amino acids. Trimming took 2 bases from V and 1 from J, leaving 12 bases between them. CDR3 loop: CASSLTGALNYGYTF. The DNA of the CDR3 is TGTGCCAGCAGCTTAACAGGTGCACTTAACTATGGCTACACCTTC.

CDR3 amino acids: CASLDRQETQYF. The DNA of the CDR3 is TGTGCCAGCTTGGACAGGCAAGAGACCCAGTACTTC. The rearrangement links TRBV6-5 to TRBJ2-5; 7 nucleotides align to TRBD1. CDR1 MNHEY and CDR2 SVGAGI come from the germline V gene. The CDR3 runs 12 residues. With 8 bases clipped from V and 2 bases from J, the junction kept 2 bases outside the gene matches.

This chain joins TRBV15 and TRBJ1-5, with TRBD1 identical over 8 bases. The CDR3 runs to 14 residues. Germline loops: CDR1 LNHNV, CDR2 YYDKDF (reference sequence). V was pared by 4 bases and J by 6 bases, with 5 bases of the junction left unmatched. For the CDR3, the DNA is TGTGCCACCAGCATAGGACAGGGAAGTCAGCCCCAGCATTTT. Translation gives CATSIGQGSQPQHF.

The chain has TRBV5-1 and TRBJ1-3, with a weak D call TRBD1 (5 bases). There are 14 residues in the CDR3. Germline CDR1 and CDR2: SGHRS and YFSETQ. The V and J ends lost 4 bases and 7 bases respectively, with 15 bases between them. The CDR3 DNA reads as TGCGCCAGCAGCCACGGGACCCTGGGGAACACCATATATTTT. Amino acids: CASSHGTLGNTIYF.

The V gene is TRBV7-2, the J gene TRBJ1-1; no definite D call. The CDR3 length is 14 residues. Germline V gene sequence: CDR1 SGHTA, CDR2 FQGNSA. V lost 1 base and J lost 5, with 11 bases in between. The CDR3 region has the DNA TGTGCCAGCAGCTTAGAGCACGGGGTAACTGAAGCTTTCTTT. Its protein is CASSLEHGVTEAFF.

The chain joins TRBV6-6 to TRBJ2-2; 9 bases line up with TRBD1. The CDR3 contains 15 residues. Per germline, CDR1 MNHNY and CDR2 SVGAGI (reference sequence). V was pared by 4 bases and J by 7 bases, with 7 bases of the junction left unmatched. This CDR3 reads CASSSPGQGSGELFF. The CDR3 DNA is TGTGCCAGCAGTTCCCCGGGACAGGGTAGCGGGGAGCTGTTTTTT.

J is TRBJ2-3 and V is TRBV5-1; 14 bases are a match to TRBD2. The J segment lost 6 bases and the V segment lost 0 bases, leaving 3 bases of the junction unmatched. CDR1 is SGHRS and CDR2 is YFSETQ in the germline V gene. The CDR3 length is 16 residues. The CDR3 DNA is TGCGCCAGCAGCTTGGACGGGACTAGCGGGAGTGATACGCAGTATTTT. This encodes CASSLDGTSGSDTQYF.

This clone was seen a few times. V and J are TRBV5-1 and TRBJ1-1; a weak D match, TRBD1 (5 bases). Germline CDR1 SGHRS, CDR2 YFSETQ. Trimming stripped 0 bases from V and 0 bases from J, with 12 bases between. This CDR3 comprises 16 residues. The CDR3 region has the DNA TGCGCCAGCAGCTTGGGTCGGGGCGCCATGAACACTGAAGCTTTCTTT. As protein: CASSLGRGAMNTEAFF.

CDR3 DNA sequence: TGTGCCAGCAGTTACTCGGACAGGGGACGTACCGGGGAGCTGTTTTTT. Translation: CASSYSDRGRTGELFF. The rearrangement uses TRBV6-6 and TRBJ2-2; 9 bases agree with TRBD1. This CDR3 contains 16 residues. J lost 5 bases, V lost 0 bases, and 4 bases had no gene match. The germline gives CDR1 MNHNY, CDR2 SVGAGI (reference sequence).

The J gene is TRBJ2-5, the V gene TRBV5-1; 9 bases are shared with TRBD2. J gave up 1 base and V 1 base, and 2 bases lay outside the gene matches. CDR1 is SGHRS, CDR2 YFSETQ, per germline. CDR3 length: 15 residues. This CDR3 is CASSLMRGGQETQYF. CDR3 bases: TGCGCCAGCAGCTTGATGCGGGGGGGCCAAGAGACCCAGTACTTC.

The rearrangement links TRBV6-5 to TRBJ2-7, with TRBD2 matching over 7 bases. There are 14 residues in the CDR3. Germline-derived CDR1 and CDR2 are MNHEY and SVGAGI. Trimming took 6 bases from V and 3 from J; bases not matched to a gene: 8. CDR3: CASRTGTTLYEQYF. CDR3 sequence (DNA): TGTGCCAGCAGGACCGGGACTACCCTCTACGAGCAGTACTTC.

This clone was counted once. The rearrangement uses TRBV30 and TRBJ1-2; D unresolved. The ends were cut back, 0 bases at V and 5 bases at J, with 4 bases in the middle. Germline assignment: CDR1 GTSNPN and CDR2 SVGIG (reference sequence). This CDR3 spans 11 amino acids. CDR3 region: CAWSVGYGYTF. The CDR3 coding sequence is TGTGCCTGGAGTGTAGGATATGGCTACACCTTC.

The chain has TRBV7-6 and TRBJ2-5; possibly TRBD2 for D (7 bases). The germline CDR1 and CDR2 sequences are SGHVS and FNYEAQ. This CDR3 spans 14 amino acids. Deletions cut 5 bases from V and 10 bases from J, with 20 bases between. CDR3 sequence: CASSTRGAGVDQYF. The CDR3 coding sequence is TGTGCCAGCAGCACACGGGGGGCTGGGGTGGACCAGTACTTC.

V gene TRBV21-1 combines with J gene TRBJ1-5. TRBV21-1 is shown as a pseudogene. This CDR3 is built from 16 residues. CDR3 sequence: CASRKPKRADDQPQHF. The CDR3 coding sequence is TGTGCCAGCAGGAAACCGAAGCGGGCAGATGATCAGCCCCAGCATTTT.

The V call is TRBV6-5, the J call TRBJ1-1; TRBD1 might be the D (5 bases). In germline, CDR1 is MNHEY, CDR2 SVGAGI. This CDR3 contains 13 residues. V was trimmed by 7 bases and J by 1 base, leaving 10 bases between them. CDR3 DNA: TGTGCCAGCATGCGGGGCGGGAACACTGAAGCTTTCTTT. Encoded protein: CASMRGGNTEAFF.

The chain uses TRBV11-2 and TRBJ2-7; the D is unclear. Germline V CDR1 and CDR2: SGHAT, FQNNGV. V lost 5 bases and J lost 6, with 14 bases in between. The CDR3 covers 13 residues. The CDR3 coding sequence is TGTGCCAGCAGCCCGGTCGCTGGGTTCGAGCAGTACTTC. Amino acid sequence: CASSPVAGFEQYF.

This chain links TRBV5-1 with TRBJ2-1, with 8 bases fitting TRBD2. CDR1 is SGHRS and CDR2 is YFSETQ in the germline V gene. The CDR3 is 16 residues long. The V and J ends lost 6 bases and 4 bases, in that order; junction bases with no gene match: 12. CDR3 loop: CASNTGAGDRYNEQFF. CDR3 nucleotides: TGCGCCAGCAACACGGGAGCGGGAGATAGGTACAATGAGCAGTTCTTC.

The CDR3 nucleotides read TGCGCCAGCAGGACTAGCGGGACATCCTACAATGAGCAGTTCTTC. Translating it yields CASRTSGTSYNEQFF. The chain joins TRBV5-1 to TRBJ2-1, with 11 bases matching TRBD2. Trimming removed 5 bases from V and 1 base from J; junction bases left unmatched: 2. The CDR3 extends over 15 amino acids. The V gene's germline CDR1 is SGHRS and CDR2 YFSETQ.

The CDR3 coding sequence is TGCAGCGTTGTGCTTCAGGGGGTAAACACTGAAGCTTTCTTT. As protein: CSVVLQGVNTEAFF. This chain connects TRBV29-1 to TRBJ1-1; TRBD1 matches at 7 bases. Germline CDR1 and CDR2: SQVTM and ANQGSEA. V shed 4 bases and J 2 bases; nucleotides not matched to a gene: 7. This CDR3 has 14 residues.

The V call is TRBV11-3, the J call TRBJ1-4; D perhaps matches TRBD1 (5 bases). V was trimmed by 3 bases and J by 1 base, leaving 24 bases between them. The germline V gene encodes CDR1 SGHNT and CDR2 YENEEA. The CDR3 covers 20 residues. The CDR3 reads CASSFSGPGIHEVTNEKLFF. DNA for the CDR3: TGTGCCAGCAGCTTTTCCGGCCCAGGGATACACGAAGTAACTAATGAAAAACTGTTTTTT.

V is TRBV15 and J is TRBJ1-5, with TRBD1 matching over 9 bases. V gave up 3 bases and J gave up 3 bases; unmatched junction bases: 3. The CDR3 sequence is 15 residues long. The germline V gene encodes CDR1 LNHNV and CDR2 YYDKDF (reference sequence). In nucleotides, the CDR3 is TGTGCCACCAGCAGCGGGGACAGGGTCAATCAGCCCCAGCATTTT. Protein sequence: CATSSGDRVNQPQHF.